A selection of T cell receptor beta chains follows, all from one sample in a study of cytomegalovirus exposure and HLA in healthy donors. The protocol was immunoSEQ multiplex PCR, while the TCRdb copy is restricted to in-frame clones and leaves out a portion. The profile covers about 200,000 clones, with more than 65% appearing a single time and around an eighth taken by the ten largest. The sequenced material came from PBMCs. These receptors all come from a woman under 40 in good health and CMV-seropositive. CDR3s include the opening cysteine and the closing phenylalanine or tryptophan. A D gene is named only where the DNA matches it firmly. Clone size is not always given. Where it is, it says once, few, many or a class for expanded clones.

v_gene,d_gene,j_gene,abundance,CDR3nt,CDR3aa
TRBV28,NA,TRBJ2-2,NA,TGTGCCAGCAGCTACCAGGGTGGTCGCGGCACCGGGGAGCTGTTTTTT,CASSYQGGRGTGELFF
TRBV6-1,NA,TRBJ1-5,NA,TGTGCCAGCAGTGAGGTGGGGGGGTCGGTTTATCAGCCCCAGCATTTT,CASSEVGGSVYQPQHF
TRBV15,TRBD1,TRBJ1-5,NA,TGTGCCACCAGCAGACAGGGGGATCAGCCCCAGCATTTT,CATSRQGDQPQHF
TRBV9,TRBD2,TRBJ2-7,NA,TGTGCCAGCAGCGTAGGACTAGCGGGCGAGCAGTACTTC,CASSVGLAGEQYF
TRBV6-5,TRBD2,TRBJ2-2,once,TGTGCCAGCAGTTCGCCGCTAGCGGGAGTCACCGGGGAGCTGTTTTTT,CASSSPLAGVTGELFF
TRBV6-5,NA,TRBJ2-7,many,TGTGCCTCCCATTCGGGGTTCGAGCAGTACTTC,CASHSGFEQYF
TRBV5-4,NA,TRBJ1-2,NA,TGTGCCAGCAGCTTGGCACAGGGTGGCTTTCTGGGTGGCTACACCTTC,CASSLAQGGFLGGYTF
TRBV30,TRBD1,TRBJ1-5,NA,TGTGCCTGGAGGCCAGGGGGCTCGGGGAATCAGCCCCAGCATTTT,CAWRPGGSGNQPQHF
TRBV9,NA,TRBJ2-7,NA,TGTGCCAGCAGCCCCCCCGGTAGGGGGAACGAGCAGTACTTC,CASSPPGRGNEQYF
TRBV5-4,TRBD1,TRBJ1-2,once,TGTGCCAGCAGCTCAGGGGGGAACTATGGCTACACCTTC,CASSSGGNYGYTF
TRBV6-5,TRBD2,TRBJ2-7,NA,TGTGCCAGCAGGGTAGCGGGAGGAACGTGGGAGCAGTACTTC,CASRVAGGTWEQYF
TRBV6-5,NA,TRBJ2-1,NA,TGTGCCAGCAGTTACCCCAATCCCGGGGGAAACAATGAGCAGTTCTTC,CASSYPNPGGNNEQFF
TRBV7-2,TRBD1,TRBJ1-5,NA,TGTGCCAGCAGCTTAGCAGGGGGCTCAGAGCCCCAGCATTTT,CASSLAGGSEPQHF
TRBV11-2,NA,TRBJ2-1,NA,TGTGCCAGCAGCGACAGGATGAGCTCCTACAATGAGCAGTTCTTC,CASSDRMSSYNEQFF
TRBV9,NA,TRBJ2-1,NA,TGTGCCAGCAGCTCAGGGCCATCAGTAAATGAGCAGTTCTTC,CASSSGPSVNEQFF
TRBV14,TRBD2,TRBJ2-7,NA,TGTGCCAGCAGCCAAGGTTTTTGGGCTAGCGGGACAAAGCAGTACTTC,CASSQGFWASGTKQYF
TRBV5-4,TRBD2,TRBJ2-7,NA,TGTGCCAGCAGCTCCCCACCCGGGCGGGAGTTGGGAGAGCAGTACTTC,CASSSPPGRELGEQYF
TRBV7-9,NA,TRBJ2-1,once,TGTGCCAGCAGCTACATCAATGAGCAGTTCTTC,CASSYINEQFF
TRBV5-1,NA,TRBJ2-7,once,TGCGCCAGCGGCCAGGACACCTTTTCCTACGAGCAGTACTTC,CASGQDTFSYEQYF
TRBV5-1,NA,TRBJ2-5,NA,TGCGCCAGCAGCTTGGTTCCGACTCAACAAGAGACCCAGTACTTC,CASSLVPTQQETQYF
TRBV5-4,NA,TRBJ2-3,NA,TGTGCCAGCAGCCGCAAGGCGGCAACTAGCACAGATACGCAGTATTTT,CASSRKAATSTDTQYF
TRBV2,TRBD1,TRBJ1-4,NA,TGTGCCAGCAATCAGGACCACAGGGGAAATGAAAAACTGTTTTTT,CASNQDHRGNEKLFF
TRBV6-5,NA,TRBJ1-1,few,TGTGCCAGCAGTTGGGGGCCTGAAGCTTTCTTT,CASSWGPEAFF
TRBV27,NA,TRBJ2-5,NA,TGTGCCAGCAGTTTTAGGAGTTCGTCTGTGGCGCAAGAGACCCAGTACTTC,CASSFRSSSVAQETQYF
TRBV15,TRBD1,TRBJ1-2,NA,TGTGCCACCAGCAGAGGGGACAGGATTGGAGGCTACACCTTC,CATSRGDRIGGYTF
TRBV5-1,NA,TRBJ1-2,once,TGCGCCAGCAGCTACACCCCAACAGGGAACTATGGCTACACCTTC,CASSYTPTGNYGYTF
TRBV28,TRBD1,TRBJ1-4,few,TGTGCCAGCAGTCAAGGGGCAAGGACAGGGAATGAAAAACTGTTTTTT,CASSQGARTGNEKLFF
TRBV9,NA,TRBJ2-7,NA,TGTGCCAGCAGCGTGGGCAACTCTCGGCCCGAGCAGTACTTC,CASSVGNSRPEQYF
TRBV7-6,TRBD1,TRBJ2-7,NA,TGTGCCAGCAGTACCAGGGGGCCCTACTACGAGCAGTACTTC,CASSTRGPYYEQYF
TRBV19,TRBD1,TRBJ2-1,once,TGTGCCAGTAGTAGGGACAGGGAGTACGTCAATGAGCAGTTCTTC,CASSRDREYVNEQFF
TRBV19,NA,TRBJ1-1,NA,TGTGCCAGTAGGGGACAAGGATTGGGTGAAGCTTTCTTT,CASRGQGLGEAFF
TRBV19,TRBD2,TRBJ2-7,NA,TGTGCCAGTAGTATTACAGCGGGAGTAACGTACGAGCAGTACTTC,CASSITAGVTYEQYF
TRBV28,TRBD1,TRBJ2-2,NA,TGTGCCAGCAGCACTCCGGGACAGGGGCCCGGGGAGCTGTTTTTT,CASSTPGQGPGELFF
TRBV6-5,TRBD1,TRBJ2-7,few,TGTGCCAGCCAGACAGGGGACTACGAGCAGTACTTC,CASQTGDYEQYF
TRBV4-2,NA,TRBJ2-2,NA,TGTGCCAGCAGCCAAGAGGCAGGGCGAGGCGGGGAGCTGTTTTTT,CASSQEAGRGGELFF
TRBV18,NA,TRBJ2-7,NA,TGTGCCAGCTCACCCGTCCGGGAGCGGTCCTACGAGCAGTACTTC,CASSPVRERSYEQYF
TRBV7-9,NA,TRBJ2-3,NA,TGTGCCAGCAGCTTGGGGAGGAGTAGCACAGATACGCAGTATTTT,CASSLGRSSTDTQYF
TRBV29-1,TRBD2,TRBJ2-7,NA,TGCAGCGTGATGGGACGGGGAGGGTCTTACGAGCAGTACTTC,CSVMGRGGSYEQYF
TRBV6-1,TRBD1,TRBJ1-2,NA,TGTGCCAGCAGTGATTACAGGGGCTATGGCTACACCTTC,CASSDYRGYGYTF
TRBV6-5,NA,TRBJ2-7,NA,TGTGCCAGCAAAGGGCCCTGGGGCAGCTCCTACGAGCAGTACTTC,CASKGPWGSSYEQYF
TRBV27,TRBD1,TRBJ2-3,NA,TGTGCCAGCAGCAGGAGTCGGGACAGCAGCACAGATACGCAGTATTTT,CASSRSRDSSTDTQYF
TRBV9,TRBD2,TRBJ2-1,NA,TGTGCCAGCAGCGTTACATCAGCGGGAATCAATGAGCAGTTCTTC,CASSVTSAGINEQFF
TRBV19,NA,TRBJ2-7,NA,TGTGCCAGTAGTATAGATCGCAGTTACTACGAGCAGTACTTC,CASSIDRSYYEQYF
TRBV28,NA,TRBJ2-7,NA,TGTGCCACAACAGGGAGCTCCTACGAGCAGTACTTC,CATTGSSYEQYF
TRBV28,TRBD1,TRBJ2-5,NA,TGTGCCAGCGGGTCGGGACAGCAAGAGACCCAGTACTTC,CASGSGQQETQYF
TRBV5-1,NA,TRBJ2-1,once,TGCGCCAGCTCCCTGGGGGCGGCGCGTGGTGAGCAGTTCTTC,CASSLGAARGEQFF
TRBV6-5,NA,TRBJ1-1,NA,TGTGCCAGCAGCCCCCAATTCAAGGAGTCTGAAGCTTTCTTT,CASSPQFKESEAFF
TRBV2,NA,TRBJ2-2,NA,TGTGCCAGCAGGAGCACAGAGAACACCGGGGAGCTGTTTTTT,CASRSTENTGELFF
TRBV7-2,NA,TRBJ2-1,NA,TGTGCCAGCAGCTTAATGTGGGAGGCATCAGAGCAGTTCTTC,CASSLMWEASEQFF
TRBV4-2,TRBD2,TRBJ2-7,once,TGTGCCAGCAGCCAAGAGGGGACTAGCGGGCCCTACGAGCAGTACTTC,CASSQEGTSGPYEQYF
TRBV28,NA,TRBJ2-7,NA,TGTGCCAGCAGTTTAAGTGGGAGGCGTTCCTACGAGCAGTACTTC,CASSLSGRRSYEQYF
TRBV13,NA,TRBJ1-3,NA,TGTGCCAGCAGCTTAGTGTTGAGCTCTGGAAACACCATATATTTT,CASSLVLSSGNTIYF
TRBV19,NA,TRBJ1-2,NA,TGTGCCAGTAGTAGCACGGGGAACTATGGCTACACCTTC,CASSSTGNYGYTF
TRBV14,TRBD2,TRBJ2-2,NA,TGTGCCAGCAGCCAAGATTCTGGGACGGGAGGTGTCACCGGGGAGCTGTTTTTT,CASSQDSGTGGVTGELFF